The 25 T cell receptor beta chains presented below share a single source sample, sequenced in a study of blood T cells in healthy people across ages. The use of a sample-barcoded 5' primer and a J-beta primer mix characterized a second PCR of roughly 6 to 11 cycles. TCRdb re-called the 5' RACE reads through MiXCR, storing one row per CDR3 protein. The data contain more than 900,000 distinct CDR3 sequences, under 35% of them singletons. The same data also went into a second study, on T cells of mothers and their children.

Material for sequencing was blood. The receptors here all came from a woman aged 40 to 50 in good health.

Notes on this clonotype: A clone one base away is much larger, so this may be a read error. The chain employs TRBV4-1 and TRBJ2-1; D might be TRBD2 (5 bases). Germline V gene lookup returns CDR1 MGHRA and CDR2 YSYEKL. The length of the CDR3 is 15 residues. The V end was cut by 3 bases, the J end by 10 bases, with 19 bases between. This CDR3 is CASSQTGDSSYEQFF. The CDR3 bases are TGCGCCAGCAGCCAGACCGGGGATAGCTCCTACGAGCAGTTCTTC.

This clonotype turned up a few times. This rearrangement joins TRBV20-1 to TRBJ2-7; 13 bases are a match to TRBD2. V dropped 5 bases and J dropped 0; count of bases not matched to a gene: 7. Germline assignment: CDR1 DFQATT and CDR2 SNEGSKA (reference sequence). The CDR3 loop spans 16 amino acids. The CDR3 sequence: CSAQGLAGASSYEQYF. CDR3 in DNA: TGCAGTGCTCAAGGACTAGCGGGGGCCAGCTCCTACGAGCAGTACTTC.

This clonotype was observed a few times. The CDR3 DNA reads TGTGCCAGCAGTGAAGAGGAGGGAGGGAACACTGAAGCTTTCTTT. Translation gives CASSEEEGGNTEAFF. The chain carries TRBV2 and TRBJ1-1; D call uncertain. Germline V gives CDR1 SNHLY, CDR2 FYNNEI. Trimming cost V 1 base and J 1 base, with 10 bases left between them. The CDR3 is 15 residues long.

The table lists this clonotype with many counts. This chain joins TRBV6-5 and TRBJ1-2, with 8 bases identical to TRBD1. V gave up 0 bases and J gave up 2 bases; unmatched junction bases: 2. CDR3 length: 15 residues. The germline V gene encodes CDR1 MNHEY and CDR2 SVGAGI. CDR3 DNA sequence: TGTGCCAGCAGTTACTCCCGACAGGGGAACTATGGCTACACCTTC. Translation gives CASSYSRQGNYGYTF.

At least ten counts were recorded for this clonotype. The DNA of the CDR3 is TGTGCCAGCAGCTTGAGACATGCGAGCTCCTACGAGCAGTACTTC. This translates into CASSLRHASSYEQYF. The chain recombines TRBV7-2 with TRBJ2-7, with unresolved D. The CDR3 covers 15 residues. Germline CDR1 reads SGHTA; CDR2 reads FQGNSA. Trimming removed 3 bases at V and 0 bases at J, with 12 bases between. The entire variable domain, with the rest obtained from reference TRBV7-2 and TRBJ2-7, is as follows: GAGVSQSPSNKVTEKGKDVELRCDPISGHTALYWYRQSLGQGLEFLIYFQGNSAPDKSGLPSDRFSAERTGGSVSTLTIQRTQQEDSAVYLCASSLRHASSYEQYFGPGTRLTVT.

This clonotype has at least ten counts. The CDR3 DNA is TGTGCCAGCAGCCAAGTCAGGGGACGCGAGCAGTACTTC. Protein product: CASSQVRGREQYF. This chain links TRBV3-1 with TRBJ2-7; D may be TRBD1 (6 bases). The germline V gene encodes CDR1 LGHDT and CDR2 YNNKEL (reference sequence). V gave up 1 base and J gave up 6 bases, with 10 bases separating them. The CDR3 sequence is 13 residues long.

This clonotype was seen more than once but under ten times. The rearrangement uses TRBV7-6 and TRBJ2-5; D gene unclear. V was cut by 0 bases and J by 4 bases, with 12 bases left in between. Germline V lookup: CDR1 SGHVS, CDR2 FNYEAQ. The CDR3 has 15 amino acids. The CDR3 coding sequence is TGTGCCAGCAGCTTAGCGGTGGTCTCGGCAGAGACCCAGTACTTC. Translation gives CASSLAVVSAETQYF.

The rearrangement joins TRBV12-3 or TRBV12-4 to TRBJ2-3; D uncertain. The CDR3 has 13 amino acids. V was shortened by 6 bases and J by 4 bases, with 11 bases between the two germline ends. The CDR3 nucleotides are TGTGCCAGCAGCGAGAGGTTCGCAGATACGCAGTATTTT. This encodes CASSERFADTQYF.

This clonotype was recorded at least ten times. The CDR3 DNA follows: TGTGCCAGCAGCTTAGACCCGGGCGATGAGCAGTTCTTC. As protein: CASSLDPGDEQFF. This chain joins TRBV11-2 and TRBJ2-1; no clear D gene. V was clipped by 0 bases and J by 8 bases, with 8 bases between them. Germline V gene lookup returns CDR1 SGHAT and CDR2 FQNNGV. The CDR3 consists of 13 residues.

This clonotype showed up many times. J is TRBJ2-7 and V is TRBV29-1; 7 positions match TRBD1. This CDR3 comprises 16 residues. Germline CDR1 reads SQVTM; CDR2 reads ANQGSEA. J gave up 3 bases and V 1 base, and 12 bases lay outside the gene matches. The CDR3 protein is CSVEASHGQANYEQYF. The CDR3 nucleotides read TGCAGCGTTGAAGCCTCGCACGGACAGGCGAACTACGAGCAGTACTTC.

The chain links TRBV12-2 to TRBJ1-1. TRBV12-2 is a listed pseudogene. This CDR3 comprises 15 residues. The CDR3 sequence is CASRYQAWANTEAFF. CDR3 bases: TGTGCAAGTCGCTACCAGGCTTGGGCTAACACTGAAGCTTTCTTT.

For this clonotype: Its ends do not fully match the called genes, so a read error is possible. This sequence joins TRBV2 and TRBJ2-5; no clear D. Germline V gene lookup returns CDR1 SNHLY and CDR2 FYNNEI. The CDR3 length is 16 residues. The CDR3 spells CATSDPQARSRETQYF. Here the CDR3 DNA reads TGTGCCACCAGTGATCCCCAGGCGCGTAGCCGGGAGACCCAGTACTTC. Supplemented by reference TRBV2 and TRBJ2-5, the full variable domain reads EPEVTQTPSHQVTQMGQEVILRCVPISNHLYFYWYRQILGQKVEFLVSFYNNEISEKSEIFDDQFSVERPDGSNFTLKIRSTKLEDSAMYFCATSDPQARSRETQYFGPGTRLLVL.

Details on this clonotype: A much larger clone sits a single nucleotide away, making a read error possible. The gene calls are TRBV12-3 or TRBV12-4 and TRBJ2-3; D perhaps matches TRBD2 (6 bases). V lost 5 bases, J lost 1 base, and 19 bases lay in between. This CDR3 region has 17 residues. The CDR3 region is CASSAAWRGGGTDTQYF. In DNA, the CDR3 is TGTGCCAGCAGTGCCGCTTGGAGAGGAGGGGGCACAGATACGCAGTATTTT.

In the case of this clonotype: The junction and the germline gene differ at one end; a read error may be behind it. The J gene is TRBJ2-5, the V gene TRBV5-6; TRBD1 matches 9 bases. Germline V gives CDR1 SGHDT, CDR2 YYEEEE. The CDR3 length is 13 residues. CDR3 in DNA: TGTGCCGGCAGCTTGGGACAGGGAGAGACCCAGTACTTC. This gives the protein CAGSLGQGETQYF.

This clonotype has a handful of counts. The chain employs TRBV12-3 or TRBV12-4 and TRBJ2-3; the match to TRBD2 covers 9 bases. CDR3 length equals 16 residues. Germline trimming cut 7 bases from V and 5 bases from J; bases unmatched to any gene: 13. The CDR3 sequence: CASIPTSGSGQDTQYF. CDR3 in DNA: TGTGCCAGCATTCCGACTAGCGGAAGTGGCCAAGATACGCAGTATTTT.

The chain joins TRBV5-1 to TRBJ1-1, with TRBD1 identical over 8 bases. The CDR3 is 14 residues long. Germline trimming cut 4 bases from V and 4 bases from J; bases unmatched to any gene: 6. CDR1 and CDR2 (germline): SGHRS, YFSETQ. The CDR3 DNA sequence: TGCGCCAGCAGCCAACAAGACAGGGGCACTGAAGCTTTCTTT. As protein: CASSQQDRGTEAFF.

V gene TRBV28 combines with J gene TRBJ2-3, with D maybe TRBD1 (7 bases). Germline V lookup: CDR1 MDHEN, CDR2 SYDVKM. There are 13 residues in the CDR3. V was cut by 6 bases and J by 5 bases, with 12 bases left in between. The CDR3 sequence: CASREGAGDTQYF. CDR3 bases: TGTGCCAGCAGGGAGGGGGCAGGAGATACGCAGTATTTT. Full variable domain (outside the CDR3, taken from reference TRBV28 and TRBJ2-3): DVKVTQSSRYLVKRTGEKVFLECVQDMDHENMFWYRQDPGLGLRLIYFSYDVKMKEKGDIPEGYSVSREKKERFSLILESASTNQTSMYLCASREGAGDTQYFGPGTRLTVL.

On this clonotype itself: This may be a read error, as it is one base from a much larger clone. This rearrangement joins TRBV9 to TRBJ1-2; 7 bases line up with TRBD1. Germline-derived CDR1 and CDR2 are SGDLS and YYNGEE. J lost 4 bases, V lost 3 bases, and 6 bases had no gene match. This CDR3 comprises 14 residues. The CDR3 here is CASSGGTEAYGYTF. The CDR3 coding sequence is TGTGCCAGCAGCGGAGGGACAGAGGCCTATGGCTACACCTTC.

The chain has TRBV7-2 and TRBJ1-2, with D perhaps matching TRBD1 (5 bases). Germline values: CDR1 SGHTA, CDR2 FQGNSA. The CDR3 runs to 15 residues. V was shortened by 0 bases and J by 6 bases, with 14 bases between the two germline ends. This chain's CDR3 is CASSLAGVMRNGYTF. In DNA form, the CDR3 reads TGTGCCAGCAGCTTAGCAGGGGTGATGCGGAATGGCTACACCTTC. Full variable domain (missing parts from reference TRBV7-2 and TRBJ1-2): GAGVSQSPSNKVTEKGKDVELRCDPISGHTALYWYRQSLGQGLEFLIYFQGNSAPDKSGLPSDRFSAERTGGSVSTLTIQRTQQEDSAVYLCASSLAGVMRNGYTFGSGTRLTVV.

CDR3 sequence: CAWSGQQGNSPLHF. CDR3 DNA: TGTGCCTGGAGTGGTCAACAGGGTAATTCACCCCTCCACTTT. The chain couples TRBV30 to TRBJ1-6; TRBD1 might be the D (6 bases). CDR1 is GTSNPN and CDR2 is SVGIG in the germline V gene (reference sequence). V was shortened by 1 base and J by 6 bases, with 10 bases between the two germline ends. The CDR3 covers 14 residues. Looking up the rest from reference TRBV30 and TRBJ1-6 gives the full variable domain: SQTIHQWPATLVQPVGSPLSLECTVEGTSNPNLYWYRQAAGRGLQLLFYSVGIGQISSEVPQNLSASRPQDRQFILSSKKLLLSDSGFYLCAWSGQQGNSPLHFGNGTRLTVT.

A few counts support this clonotype. The rearrangement uses TRBV20-1 and TRBJ1-2; D is ambiguous. Germline-derived CDR1 and CDR2 are DFQATT and SNEGSKA (reference sequence). The CDR3 has 13 residues. V was trimmed by 5 bases and J by 5 bases, leaving 15 bases between them. This CDR3 reads CSAPDQLVYGYTF. The CDR3, as DNA: TGCAGTGCTCCGGACCAACTCGTTTATGGCTACACCTTC.

The V and J genes are TRBV2 and TRBJ2-3; D may match TRBD1 or TRBD2 (6 bases each). The CDR3 has 16 amino acids. The V end was cut by 4 bases, the J end by 3 bases, with 17 bases between. The germline gives CDR1 SNHLY, CDR2 FYNNEI. In DNA form, the CDR3 reads TGTGCCAGCAGTGGTTTAGGGGGGCTAGAAACAGATACGCAGTATTTT. This gives the protein CASSGLGGLETDTQYF.

Here the CDR3 reads CASSYAGADEQYF. The CDR3 coding sequence is TGTGCCAGCAGTTACGCCGGGGCCGACGAGCAGTACTTC. The chain recombines TRBV6-5 with TRBJ2-7; D is possibly TRBD1 or TRBD2 (5 bases each). This CDR3 spans 13 amino acids. V lost 2 bases, J lost 5 bases, and 10 bases lay in between. Germline CDR1 reads MNHEY; CDR2 reads SVGAGI.

Points on this clonotype: The junction shows a germline mismatch at one end, possibly a read error. The chain recombines TRBV6-1 with TRBJ1-1; D gene uncertain. CDR3 length: 11 amino acids. Germline V gene lookup returns CDR1 MNHNS and CDR2 SASEGT. Here the CDR3 DNA reads TGTGCCGGCAGTGAAGTAATGAATGCTTTCTTT. It encodes CAGSEVMNAFF.

Turning to this clonotype: A read error is possible here, since a much larger clone lies one base away. The conserved phenylalanine or tryptophan is not found at the CDR3 terminus, so this likely reflects a read error. The chain couples TRBV27 to TRBJ1-6; D not resolved. CDR1 is MNHEY and CDR2 is SMNVEV in the germline V gene (reference sequence). Trimming stripped 3 bases from V and 6 bases from J, with 9 bases between. This CDR3 contains 14 residues. The CDR3 DNA sequence: TGTGCCAGCAGTTTGGCGGGGATTAATTCACCCCTCCACTTG. Protein: CASSLAGINSPLHL.